A single sample gave rise to the 26 T cell receptor beta chains below, sequenced in a study of shared clonotypes between healthy human individuals. Generated by immunoSEQ multiplex PCR, the TCRdb table keeps only in-frame clones and is missing some. The sample carries about 2 million clones, about 94% recorded once. Positively selected for CCR7, the CD45RO-negative cells used as naive CD8 cells excluded terminally differentiated effector memory CD45RA+ cells. The sample was naive CD8+ T cells sorted from blood. The origin of the receptors is a man aged 18 to 29 in good health.

The chain joins TRBV28 to TRBJ2-7; 8 bases line up with TRBD1. From germline, CDR1 is MDHEN and CDR2 SYDVKM. Trimming cost V 4 bases and J 5 bases; bases outside gene matches: 4. CDR3 length: 13 amino acids. The CDR3 coding sequence is TGTGCCAGCAGTTACGCAGGGGGCAACGAGCAGTACTTC. It codes for CASSYAGGNEQYF.

This sequence joins TRBV5-8 and TRBJ2-1; a weak D match, TRBD2 (5 bases). Trimming cost V 7 bases and J 3 bases, with 8 bases left between them. The CDR3 length is 12 residues. Germline V gene data show CDR1 as SGHTS and CDR2 as YDEGEE. In DNA form, the CDR3 reads TGTGCCAGCCCCGGACTCTACAATGAGCAGTTCTTC. Translating gives CASPGLYNEQFF.

This sequence joins TRBV6-6 and TRBJ2-7; D is perhaps TRBD1 or TRBD2 (6 bases each). Trimming left V 6 bases short and J 6 bases short, with 15 bases between. The germline V gene has CDR1 MNHNY and CDR2 SVGAGI (reference sequence). The CDR3 has 13 amino acids. The DNA for the CDR3 is TGTGCCAGCAGCGCACTAGGGGGGCGCGAGCAGTACTTC. As protein: CASSALGGREQYF.

The V call is TRBV19, the J call TRBJ2-2, with TRBD2 matching 10 bases. After removal of 7 bases from V and 3 bases from J, the junction contained 5 bases not matched to a gene. The germline V gene encodes CDR1 LNHDA and CDR2 SQIVND (reference sequence). The CDR3 is 15 amino acids. The DNA for the CDR3 is TGTGCCAGTATGGGGCTAGCGGGAGACACCGGGGAGCTGTTTTTT. Amino acid sequence: CASMGLAGDTGELFF.

This clone was counted between two and nine times. V and J are TRBV19 and TRBJ1-2, with a possible D match to TRBD1 (6 bases). This CDR3 is 15 amino acids long. The V gene's germline CDR1 is LNHDA and CDR2 SQIVND (reference sequence). V was cut by 5 bases and J by 4 bases, with 17 bases left in between. The CDR3 sequence: CASSDLGGVGYGYTF. CDR3 nucleotide sequence: TGTGCCAGTAGTGATCTTGGGGGCGTCGGCTATGGCTACACCTTC.

The chain uses TRBV4-1 and TRBJ2-7, with 12 nucleotides matching TRBD2. Germline values: CDR1 MGHRA, CDR2 YSYEKL. The CDR3 consists of 18 residues. J lost 0 bases, V lost 1 base, and 7 bases had no gene match. The CDR3 reads CASSQALAGGPSSYEQYF. CDR3 bases: TGCGCCAGCAGCCAAGCACTAGCGGGGGGCCCGAGCTCCTACGAGCAGTACTTC.

This clone was seen once. The chain couples TRBV7-3 to TRBJ1-6, with a possible D match to TRBD1 (5 bases). Trimming shortened V by 9 bases and J by 7 bases, and 19 bases separated the two germline ends. The CDR3 consists of 15 residues. Germline-derived CDR1 and CDR2 are SGHTA and FQGTGA. CDR3 bases: TGTGCCAGAAACGCGCCGGGACGTCAGAATTCACCCCTCCACTTT. Protein: CARNAPGRQNSPLHF.

Points on this clone: Other nucleotide sequences in the sample specify the same CDR3. This chain links TRBV27 with TRBJ2-7; no clear D. The germline V gene encodes CDR1 MNHEY and CDR2 SMNVEV (reference sequence). There are 13 residues in the CDR3. Trimming took 2 bases from V and 2 from J, leaving 7 bases between them. As DNA, the CDR3 is TGTGCCAGCAGTTTAAAAGGGACCTACGAGCAGTACTTC. Its translation is CASSLKGTYEQYF.

V and J are TRBV7-9 and TRBJ1-2; TRBD1 matches at 7 bases. The CDR3 totals 15 residues. The V segment lost 5 bases and the J segment 0 bases; nucleotides outside the gene matches: 6. Germline lookup yields CDR1 SEHNR and CDR2 FQNEAQ (reference sequence). CDR3 amino acids: CASSRRDSPNYGYTF. CDR3 nucleotides: TGTGCCAGCAGCCGCCGGGACAGTCCTAACTATGGCTACACCTTC.

CDR3 in DNA: TGTGCCAGCAGCCCTGGAGGGGAGAACACTGAAGCTTTCTTT. It codes for CASSPGGENTEAFF. V and J are TRBV7-8 and TRBJ1-1; possible D gene TRBD1, 5 bases. Germline values: CDR1 SGHVS, CDR2 FQNEAQ. This CDR3 has 14 residues. The ends were cut back, 5 bases at V and 1 base at J, with 11 bases in the middle.

This chain joins TRBV9 and TRBJ2-5, with 10 bases aligning to TRBD1. The CDR3 covers 15 residues. Germline V lookup: CDR1 SGDLS, CDR2 YYNGEE. The V gene end was trimmed by 3 bases and the J gene end by 4 bases; junction bases not matched to a gene: 6. CDR3 bases: TGTGCCAGCAGCGCTGGGACAGGGGTCGGAGAGACCCAGTACTTC. Encoded protein: CASSAGTGVGETQYF.

About this clone: Different DNA sequences within this sample yield the same CDR3. The chain couples TRBV6-5 to TRBJ2-1, with a weak D call TRBD2 (5 bases). V was pared by 2 bases and J by 10 bases, with 12 bases between. The CDR3 sequence is 13 residues long. From germline, CDR1 is MNHEY and CDR2 SVGAGI. This CDR3 reads CASSYGTGTEQFF. For the CDR3, the DNA is TGTGCCAGCAGTTACGGCACGGGAACGGAGCAGTTCTTC.

Remarks on this clone: This sample also contains other DNA sequences that code for the same CDR3. The J gene is TRBJ2-7, the V gene TRBV27; weak D call: TRBD2 (7 bases). The CDR3 runs 13 residues. With 2 bases removed from V and 4 bases from J, the gap between germline ends came to 9 bases. Per germline, CDR1 MNHEY and CDR2 SMNVEV (reference sequence). Here the CDR3 reads CASSLRGGYEQYF. The CDR3 DNA reads as TGTGCCAGCAGTTTAAGGGGGGGTTACGAGCAGTACTTC.

The J gene is TRBJ2-5, the V gene TRBV18; 10 positions match TRBD1. The germline gives CDR1 KGHSH, CDR2 LQKENI. Germline trimming cut 5 bases from V and 3 bases from J; bases unmatched to any gene: 9. The CDR3 is made up of 16 amino acids. The CDR3 region has the DNA TGTGCCAGCTCATCTAATCCCGGGACAGGGGAAGAGACCCAGTACTTC. Protein: CASSSNPGTGEETQYF.

CDR3: CAWDDLGGVVTEAFF. The CDR3 DNA reads as TGTGCCTGGGATGACCTTGGGGGGGTTGTCACTGAAGCTTTCTTT. The genes are TRBV30 and TRBJ1-1, with TRBD1 as a possible D gene (5 bases). Trimming cost V 5 bases and J 4 bases, with 20 bases left between them. Germline V gene sequence: CDR1 GTSNPN, CDR2 SVGIG (reference sequence). CDR3 length equals 15 residues.

The chain joins TRBV13 to TRBJ2-1; 9 bases map to TRBD2. The CDR3 contains 15 residues. After removal of 3 bases from V and 10 bases from J, the junction contained 10 bases not matched to a gene. Germline lookup yields CDR1 PRHDT and CDR2 FYEKMQ (reference sequence). The DNA of the CDR3 is TGTGCCAGCAGCTTGGCGGGGCGGGAGGGCCTGGAGCAGTTCTTC. Translated: CASSLAGREGLEQFF.

The chain is built from TRBV7-9 and TRBJ1-1; D is undetermined. CDR1 is SEHNR and CDR2 is FQNEAQ in the germline V gene (reference sequence). The V gene lost 6 bases and the J gene lost 6 bases, with 11 bases spanning the gap. This CDR3 is 12 amino acids long. Here the CDR3 reads CASSKDGSEAFF. CDR3 nucleotide sequence: TGTGCCAGCAGTAAAGACGGCTCTGAAGCTTTCTTT.

Comment on this clone: The sample carries other DNA sequences with the same CDR3. The chain carries TRBV11-2 and TRBJ2-7; D not certain. Germline V gene lookup returns CDR1 SGHAT and CDR2 FQNNGV. The V gene lost 2 bases and the J gene lost 1 base, with 6 bases spanning the gap. The CDR3 is 13 amino acids. CDR3 amino acids: CASSLSPSYEQYF. CDR3 DNA: TGTGCCAGCAGCTTATCCCCTTCCTACGAGCAGTACTTC.

The chain has TRBV5-6 and TRBJ2-2, with 7 bases matching TRBD1. V shed 4 bases, J shed 5 bases, and the junction held 5 bases outside the gene matches. There are 14 residues in the CDR3. Per germline, CDR1 SGHDT and CDR2 YYEEEE. The CDR3 DNA reads as TGTGCCAGCAGCCAGACAGGGCGAACCGGGGAGCTGTTTTTT. Encoded protein: CASSQTGRTGELFF.

The J gene is TRBJ2-7, the V gene TRBV7-9, with 7 bases matching TRBD2. The CDR3 sequence is 18 residues long. In germline, CDR1 is SEHNR, CDR2 FQNEAQ (reference sequence). With 5 bases clipped from V and 0 bases from J, the junction kept 16 bases outside the gene matches. CDR3 protein: CASSGSKTLGGDSYEQYF. Here the CDR3 DNA reads TGTGCCAGCAGCGGATCAAAAACCTTGGGGGGGGACTCCTACGAGCAGTACTTC.

The chain employs TRBV6-6 and TRBJ2-7; D gene uncertain. The V end was cut by 2 bases, the J end by 0 bases, with 5 bases between. This CDR3 spans 13 amino acids. Per germline, CDR1 MNHNY and CDR2 SVGAGI (reference sequence). The CDR3 DNA reads TGTGCCAGCAGTTACCAGAGCTCCTACGAGCAGTACTTC. The encoded protein is CASSYQSSYEQYF.

The chain couples TRBV7-2 to TRBJ2-7; possible D gene TRBD2, 6 bases. The CDR3 loop spans 16 amino acids. V was trimmed by 5 bases and J by 3 bases, leaving 20 bases between them. Germline loops: CDR1 SGHTA, CDR2 FQGNSA. The CDR3 nucleotides read TGTGCCAGCAGCCTACAGTCCCTCGCCGGGGGCTACGAGCAGTACTTC. Protein sequence: CASSLQSLAGGYEQYF.

The rearrangement uses TRBV5-1 and TRBJ2-7; a possible D gene is TRBD2 (5 bases). The CDR3 has 14 amino acids. Germline assignment: CDR1 SGHRS and CDR2 YFSETQ. Trimming cost V 0 bases and J 7 bases, with 14 bases left between them. The CDR3 region has the DNA TGCGCCAGCAGCTTGGCCGAAGGAGGATGGGAGCAGTACTTC. This encodes CASSLAEGGWEQYF. The entire variable domain, with the rest obtained from reference TRBV5-1 and TRBJ2-7, is as follows: KAGVTQTPRYLIKTRGQQVTLSCSPISGHRSVSWYQQTPGQGLQFLFEYFSETQRNKGNFPGRFSGRQFSNSRSEMNVSTLELGDSALYLCASSLAEGGWEQYFGPGTRLTVT.

The J gene is TRBJ1-2, the V gene TRBV27; 7 positions agree with TRBD1. Per the germline V gene, CDR1 is MNHEY and CDR2 is SMNVEV (reference sequence). The J segment lost 5 bases and the V segment lost 5 bases, leaving 14 bases of the junction unmatched. This CDR3 is built from 16 residues. CDR3 nucleotide sequence: TGTGCCAGCAGTCCCGGGGGTGGGCAGGGGGGATATGGCTACACCTTC. Amino acids: CASSPGGGQGGYGYTF.

The chain uses TRBV28 and TRBJ1-4, with 7 bases fitting TRBD1. This CDR3 has 14 amino acids. CDR1 and CDR2 from the germline V gene are MDHEN and SYDVKM. The junction had 5 bases not matched to a gene; V was cut back by 4 bases and J by 6 bases. DNA for the CDR3: TGTGCCAGCAGTTGCAGGGGGGAGGATGAAAAACTGTTTTTT. The encoded protein is CASSCRGEDEKLFF.

The rearrangement uses TRBV10-3 and TRBJ2-7; 9 bases map to TRBD1. This CDR3 is built from 15 residues. Trimming at V came to 3 bases and at J to 4 bases, leaving 7 bases not matched to a gene. Germline values: CDR1 ENHRY, CDR2 SYGVKD. In nucleotides, the CDR3 is TGTGCCATCAGTGACCCCCCGACAGGGGGTTACGAGCAGTACTTC. Encoded protein: CAISDPPTGGYEQYF.